This T cell receptor beta chain was recovered during a study of siplizumab effects on memory and regulatory T cells. Study-wide results and limits: Alloreactive CD4+ clones that could be mapped were on average approximately 69% Treg-derived with siplizumab, against approximately 28% in controls. With siplizumab, cumulative frequency of CD4+ memory-derived alloreactive sequences dropped significantly. Naive or memory phenotype was unassignable for roughly 75-97% of proliferating CD4+ or CD8+ clones. The study did not confirm that proliferating Tregs from siplizumab cultures were suppressive.

Profiled with immunoSEQ multiplex PCR; TCRdb holds only in-frame clones, not every one. This table has 60,000 to 65,000 clones, 70% to 80% appearing once. Comments on this clone: Its antigen is unidentified.

The V end lost 4 bases, the J end lost 11 bases, and 12 bases lay between the germline ends. In germline, CDR1 is MNHNS, CDR2 SASEGT. There are 13 residues in the CDR3. This TCR came from a human donor in good health. The gene calls are TRBV6-1 and TRBJ2-6; maybe TRBD2 (6 bases). The specimen sequenced was memory CD4+ T cells sorted from blood. CDR3 in DNA: TGTGCCAGCAGTGCTCTGGGCGGGGACGTCCTGACTTTC. Protein product: CASSALGGDVLTF.